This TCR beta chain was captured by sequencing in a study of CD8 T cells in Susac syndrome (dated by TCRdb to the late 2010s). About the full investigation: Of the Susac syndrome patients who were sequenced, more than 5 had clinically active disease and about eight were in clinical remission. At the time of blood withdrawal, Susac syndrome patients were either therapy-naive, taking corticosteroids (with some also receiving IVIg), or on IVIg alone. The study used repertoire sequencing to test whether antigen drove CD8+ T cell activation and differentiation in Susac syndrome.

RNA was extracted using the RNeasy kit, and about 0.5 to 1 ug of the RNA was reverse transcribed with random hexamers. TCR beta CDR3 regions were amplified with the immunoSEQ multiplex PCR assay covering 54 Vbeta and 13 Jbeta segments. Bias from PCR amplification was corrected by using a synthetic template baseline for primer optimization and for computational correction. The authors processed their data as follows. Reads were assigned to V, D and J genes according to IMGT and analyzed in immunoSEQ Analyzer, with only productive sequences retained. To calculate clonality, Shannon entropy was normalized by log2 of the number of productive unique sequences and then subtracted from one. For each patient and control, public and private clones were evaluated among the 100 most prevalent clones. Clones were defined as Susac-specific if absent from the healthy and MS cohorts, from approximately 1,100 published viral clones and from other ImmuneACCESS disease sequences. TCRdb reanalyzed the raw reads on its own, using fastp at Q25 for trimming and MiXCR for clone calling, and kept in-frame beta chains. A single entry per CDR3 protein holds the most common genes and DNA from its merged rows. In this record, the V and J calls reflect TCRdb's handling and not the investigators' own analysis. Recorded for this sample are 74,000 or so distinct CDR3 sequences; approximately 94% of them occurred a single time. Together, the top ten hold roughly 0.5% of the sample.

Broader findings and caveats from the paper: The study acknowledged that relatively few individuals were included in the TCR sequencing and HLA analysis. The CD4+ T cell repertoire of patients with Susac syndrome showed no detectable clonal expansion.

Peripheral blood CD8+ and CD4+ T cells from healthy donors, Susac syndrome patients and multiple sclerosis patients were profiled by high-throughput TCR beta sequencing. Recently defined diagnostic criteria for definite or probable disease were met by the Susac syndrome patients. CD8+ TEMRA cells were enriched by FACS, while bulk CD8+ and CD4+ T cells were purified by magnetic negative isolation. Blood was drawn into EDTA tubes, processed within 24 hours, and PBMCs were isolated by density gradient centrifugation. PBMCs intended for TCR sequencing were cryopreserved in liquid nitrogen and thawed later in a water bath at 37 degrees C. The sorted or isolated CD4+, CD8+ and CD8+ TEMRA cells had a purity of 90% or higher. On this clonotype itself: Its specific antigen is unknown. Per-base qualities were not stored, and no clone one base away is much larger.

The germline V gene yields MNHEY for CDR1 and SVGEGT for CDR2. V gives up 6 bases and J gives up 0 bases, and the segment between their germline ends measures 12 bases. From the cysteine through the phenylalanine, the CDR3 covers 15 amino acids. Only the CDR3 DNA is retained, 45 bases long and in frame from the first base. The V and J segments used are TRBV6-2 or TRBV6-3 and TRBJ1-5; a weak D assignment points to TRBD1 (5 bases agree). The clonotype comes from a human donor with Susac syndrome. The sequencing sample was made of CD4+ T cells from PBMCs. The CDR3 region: CASRTAKYSNQPQHF. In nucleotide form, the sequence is TGTGCCAGCAGGACAGCAAAGTATAGCAATCAGCCCCAGCATTTT.